Presented here are 17 T cell receptor beta chains from one specimen sequenced in a study of blood T cell repertoires in COVID-19. The method was immunoSEQ multiplex PCR; TCRdb's version includes in-frame clones alone and lacks a portion of them. This table has 80,000 to 100,000 clones, about 89% appearing once. The sequencing input was peripheral blood. The receptors were sampled from a human donor in a cohort sampled during active COVID-19.

The chain uses TRBV5-1 and TRBJ2-7; TRBD2 matches 10 bases. This CDR3 region has 14 residues. CDR1 is SGHRS and CDR2 is YFSETQ in the germline V gene. V gave up 4 bases and J gave up 3 bases; unmatched junction bases: 4. CDR3 region: CASSPGLARYEQYF. Here the CDR3 DNA reads TGCGCCAGCAGCCCGGGACTAGCGCGCTACGAGCAGTACTTC.

This chain joins TRBV29-1 and TRBJ1-2; 8 bases line up with TRBD1. Trimming at V came to 6 bases and at J to 12 bases, leaving 9 bases not matched to a gene. CDR1 is SQVTM, CDR2 ANQGSEA, per germline. The CDR3 runs 11 residues. CDR3 residues: CSVGAGGLDTF. DNA of the CDR3: TGCAGCGTCGGGGCAGGGGGCCTCGACACCTTC.

This chain links TRBV10-3 with TRBJ1-4, with 9 bases that match TRBD1. Germline V gene sequence: CDR1 ENHRY, CDR2 SYGVKD. The trim removed 5 bases at V and 4 bases at J, leaving 8 bases unmatched. This CDR3 has 16 amino acids. The CDR3 DNA reads as TGTGCCATCAGTTCTACAGGGGGCAGGATTAATGAAAAACTGTTTTTT. The encoded protein is CAISSTGGRINEKLFF.

The CDR3 coding sequence is TGTGCCAGCAGCCCCAGACTAGGCCGACACCTATACGAGCAGTACTTC. Translation: CASSPRLGRHLYEQYF. This chain links TRBV2 with TRBJ2-7, with D possibly matching TRBD2 (6 bases). Deletions cut 6 bases from V and 4 bases from J, with 22 bases between. Germline loops: CDR1 SNHLY, CDR2 FYNNEI. The CDR3 is 16 residues long.

The rearrangement links TRBV21-1 to TRBJ1-3; the table names TRBD1, a call not compared with the DNA. TRBV21-1 is classified as a pseudogene. The CDR3 is 18 residues long. CDR3 sequence reads: CASSKIRQGSDSGNTIYF. The CDR3 DNA reads as TGTGCCAGCAGCAAGATTAGGCAGGGCTCTGACTCTGGAAACACCATATATTTT.

The J gene is TRBJ2-1, the V gene TRBV6-6, with TRBD1 matching 11 bases. V gave up 4 bases and J gave up 6 bases; unmatched junction bases: 8. The CDR3 contains 16 residues. Germline lookup yields CDR1 MNHNY and CDR2 SVGAGI (reference sequence). CDR3 sequence reads: CASSSGRDRGVNEQFF. The CDR3 bases are TGTGCCAGCAGTTCAGGGCGGGACAGGGGGGTCAATGAGCAGTTCTTC.

This clone was seen at least ten times. This chain links TRBV4-3 with TRBJ2-7; 13 bases are shared with TRBD2. CDR3 length: 15 amino acids. The germline gives CDR1 LGHNA, CDR2 YSLEER. After removal of 4 bases from V and 4 bases from J, the junction contained 4 bases not matched to a gene. The CDR3 spells CASSPGTSGTYEQYF. The CDR3 nucleotides read TGCGCCAGCAGCCCCGGGACTAGCGGGACGTACGAGCAGTACTTC.

The CDR3 here is CASSLGPVRAGNTIYF. The CDR3 DNA follows: TGTGCCAGCAGCTTAGGCCCCGTGAGGGCGGGAAACACCATATATTTT. V gene TRBV7-2 combines with J gene TRBJ1-3, with D uncertain. CDR3 length: 16 amino acids. CDR1 is SGHTA and CDR2 is FQGNSA in the germline V gene. The V gene lost 1 base and the J gene lost 4 bases, with 14 bases spanning the gap.

Details on this clone: The identical CDR3 is also encoded by other nucleotide sequences in the sample. The V gene is TRBV9, the J gene TRBJ2-1; 7 bases line up with TRBD2. Germline V CDR1 and CDR2: SGDLS, YYNGEE. The V and J ends lost 3 bases and 0 bases, in that order; junction bases with no gene match: 3. The CDR3 contains 15 residues. The CDR3: CASSAGGSSYNEQFF. CDR3 DNA sequence: TGTGCCAGCAGCGCCGGGGGGAGCTCCTACAATGAGCAGTTCTTC.

The chain is built from TRBV9 and TRBJ1-4; D gene uncertain. The V and J ends lost 0 bases and 4 bases respectively, with 13 bases between them. Germline V gene data show CDR1 as SGDLS and CDR2 as YYNGEE. The CDR3 has 16 residues. CDR3 sequence (DNA): TGTGCCAGCAGCGTAGGTGTAGCCAACATTAATGAAAAACTGTTTTTT. Protein: CASSVGVANINEKLFF.

J is TRBJ1-1 and V is TRBV6-6; TRBD1 aligns across 8 bases. The CDR3 spans 14 residues. V dropped 6 bases and J dropped 4; count of bases not matched to a gene: 7. Germline values: CDR1 MNHNY, CDR2 SVGAGI (reference sequence). The CDR3 loop reads CASRTQGGTTEAFF. The CDR3 region has the DNA TGTGCCAGCAGAACACAGGGGGGGACCACTGAAGCTTTCTTT.

The genes are TRBV19 and TRBJ1-1, with 8 bases identical to TRBD1. This CDR3 has 14 amino acids. J was trimmed by 8 bases and V by 4 bases; bases with no gene match: 9. The germline V gene has CDR1 LNHDA and CDR2 SQIVND (reference sequence). CDR3 protein: CASSTRQGKAEAFF. In nucleotides, the CDR3 is TGTGCCAGTAGTACAAGACAGGGGAAAGCCGAAGCTTTCTTT.

The V gene is TRBV6-4, the J gene TRBJ2-2, with 12 bases identical to TRBD1. The V gene end was trimmed by 5 bases and the J gene end by 6 bases; junction bases not matched to a gene: 10. Per the germline V gene, CDR1 is MRHNA and CDR2 is SNTAGT. The CDR3 totals 17 residues. The CDR3 DNA reads as TGTGCCAGCAGTAGGGCCCCGGGACAGGGGGCATCCGGGGAGCTGTTTTTT. Protein product: CASSRAPGQGASGELFF.

J is TRBJ2-1 and V is TRBV11-2; the match to TRBD2 covers 12 bases. The CDR3 has 16 residues. Germline assignment: CDR1 SGHAT and CDR2 FQNNGV. Trimming removed 5 bases from V and 2 bases from J; junction bases left unmatched: 4. The CDR3, as DNA: TGTGCCAGCAGCGTACGACTAGCGGGAGCCTACAATGAGCAGTTCTTC. Translation: CASSVRLAGAYNEQFF.

The chain couples TRBV28 to TRBJ1-3, with TRBD1 as a possible D gene (5 bases). Germline V gives CDR1 MDHEN, CDR2 SYDVKM. V was clipped by 4 bases and J by 0 bases, with 13 bases between them. CDR3 length equals 16 residues. CDR3 bases: TGTGCCAGCAGTTCCCCGGGGGGGAGCTCTGGAAACACCATATATTTT. This sequence encodes CASSSPGGSSGNTIYF.

This clone showed up just once. The CDR3, as DNA: TGCGCCAGCAGCCCTATCGGACTAGCGGCCGAGCAGTACTTC. Translated: CASSPIGLAAEQYF. The chain combines TRBV4-1 with TRBJ2-7; 10 positions match TRBD2. CDR3 size: 14 residues. The V gene end was trimmed by 4 bases and the J gene end by 6 bases; junction bases not matched to a gene: 6. Germline CDR1 is MGHRA and CDR2 is YSYEKL.

J is TRBJ2-1 and V is TRBV7-6, with D possibly being TRBD1 (6 bases). The germline CDR1 and CDR2 sequences are SGHVS and FNYEAQ. This CDR3 spans 17 amino acids. The V end was cut by 3 bases, the J end by 1 base, with 16 bases between. Written as DNA, the CDR3 is TGTGCCAGCAGCTTTCTAGGGGGAGTTGGGTCCTACAATGAGCAGTTCTTC. This encodes CASSFLGGVGSYNEQFF.